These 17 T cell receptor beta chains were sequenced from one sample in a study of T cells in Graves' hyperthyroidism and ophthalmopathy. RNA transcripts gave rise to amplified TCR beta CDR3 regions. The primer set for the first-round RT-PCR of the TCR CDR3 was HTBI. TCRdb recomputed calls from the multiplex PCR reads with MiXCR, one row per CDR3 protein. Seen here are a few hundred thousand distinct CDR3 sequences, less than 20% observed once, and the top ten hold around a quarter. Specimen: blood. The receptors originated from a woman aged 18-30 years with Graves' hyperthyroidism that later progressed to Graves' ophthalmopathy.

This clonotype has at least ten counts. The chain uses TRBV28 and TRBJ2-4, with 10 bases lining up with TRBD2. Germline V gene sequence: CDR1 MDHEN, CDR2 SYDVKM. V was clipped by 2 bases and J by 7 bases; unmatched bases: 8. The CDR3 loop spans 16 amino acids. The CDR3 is CASSLAPAGGPNIQYF. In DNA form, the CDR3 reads TGTGCCAGCAGTTTAGCCCCAGCGGGAGGGCCGAACATTCAGTACTTC. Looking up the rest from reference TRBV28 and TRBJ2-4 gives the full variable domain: DVKVTQSSRYLVKRTGEKVFLECVQDMDHENMFWYRQDPGLGLRLIYFSYDVKMKEKGDIPEGYSVSREKKERFSLILESASTNQTSMYLCASSLAPAGGPNIQYFGAGTRLSVL.

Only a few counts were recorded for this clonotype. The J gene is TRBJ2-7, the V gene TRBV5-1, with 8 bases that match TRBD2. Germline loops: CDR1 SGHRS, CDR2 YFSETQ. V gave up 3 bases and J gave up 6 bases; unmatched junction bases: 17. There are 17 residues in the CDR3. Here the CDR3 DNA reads TGCGCCAGCAGCTGGGTAAGAGTTAGCGGGACTAGGGCCGAGCAGTACTTC. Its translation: CASSWVRVSGTRAEQYF. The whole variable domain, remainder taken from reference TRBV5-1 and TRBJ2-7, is KAGVTQTPRYLIKTRGQQVTLSCSPISGHRSVSWYQQTPGQGLQFLFEYFSETQRNKGNFPGRFSGRQFSNSRSEMNVSTLELGDSALYLCASSWVRVSGTRAEQYFGPGTRLTVT.

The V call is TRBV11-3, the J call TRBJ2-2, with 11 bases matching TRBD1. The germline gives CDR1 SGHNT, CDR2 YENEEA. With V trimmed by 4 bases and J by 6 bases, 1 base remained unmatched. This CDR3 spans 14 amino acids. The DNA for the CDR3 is TGTGCCAGCAGCTCGGGACAGGGGGCCGGGGAGCTGTTTTTT. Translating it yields CASSSGQGAGELFF.

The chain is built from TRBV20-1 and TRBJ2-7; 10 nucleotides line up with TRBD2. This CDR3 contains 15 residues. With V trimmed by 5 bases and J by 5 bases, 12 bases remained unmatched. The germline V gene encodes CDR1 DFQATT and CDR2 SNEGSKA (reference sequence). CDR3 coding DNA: TGCAGTGCTCCCCCGGCTAGCGGGAGTTTCAACGAGCAGTACTTC. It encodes CSAPPASGSFNEQYF.

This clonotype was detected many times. The CDR3 is CASSLQPSGANVLTF. The DNA for the CDR3 is TGCGCCAGCAGCTTACAACCGTCTGGGGCCAACGTCCTGACTTTC. The chain is built from TRBV5-1 and TRBJ2-6; D unclear. Trimming took 2 bases from V and 1 from J, leaving 7 bases between them. Germline CDR1 is SGHRS and CDR2 is YFSETQ. The length of the CDR3 is 15 residues.

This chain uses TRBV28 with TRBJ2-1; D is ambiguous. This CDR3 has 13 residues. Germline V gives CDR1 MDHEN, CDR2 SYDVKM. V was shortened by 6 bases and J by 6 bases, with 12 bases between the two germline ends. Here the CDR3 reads CASSLLWGNEQFF. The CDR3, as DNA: TGTGCCAGCAGCCTACTATGGGGCAATGAGCAGTTCTTC. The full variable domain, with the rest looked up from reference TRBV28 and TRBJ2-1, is DVKVTQSSRYLVKRTGEKVFLECVQDMDHENMFWYRQDPGLGLRLIYFSYDVKMKEKGDIPEGYSVSREKKERFSLILESASTNQTSMYLCASSLLWGNEQFFGPGTRLTVL.

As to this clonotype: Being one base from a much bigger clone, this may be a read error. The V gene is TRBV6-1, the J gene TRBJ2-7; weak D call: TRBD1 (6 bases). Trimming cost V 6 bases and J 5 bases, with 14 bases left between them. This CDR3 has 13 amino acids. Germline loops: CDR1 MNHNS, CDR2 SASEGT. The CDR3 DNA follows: TGTGCCAGCAGCATAGGGGGATTCCACGAGCAGTACTTC. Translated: CASSIGGFHEQYF.

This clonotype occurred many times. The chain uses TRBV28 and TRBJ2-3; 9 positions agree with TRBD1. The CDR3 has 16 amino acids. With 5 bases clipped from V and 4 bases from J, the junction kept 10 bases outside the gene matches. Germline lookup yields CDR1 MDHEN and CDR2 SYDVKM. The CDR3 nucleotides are TGTGCCAGCAGTACACTCCGGGACAGGGTATCAGATACGCAGTATTTT. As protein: CASSTLRDRVSDTQYF.

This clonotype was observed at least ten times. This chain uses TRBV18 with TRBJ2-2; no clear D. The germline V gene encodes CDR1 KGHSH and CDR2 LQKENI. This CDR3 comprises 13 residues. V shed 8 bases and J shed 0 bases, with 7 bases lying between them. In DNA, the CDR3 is TGTGCCAGCAGCCCATCGAACACCGGGGAGCTGTTTTTT. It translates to CASSPSNTGELFF.

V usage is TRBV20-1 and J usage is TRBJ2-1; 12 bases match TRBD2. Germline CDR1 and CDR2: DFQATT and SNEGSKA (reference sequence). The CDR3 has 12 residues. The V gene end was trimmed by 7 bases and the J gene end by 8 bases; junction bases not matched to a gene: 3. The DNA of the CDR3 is TGCAGTGGGACTAGCGGGAATGATGAGCAGTTCTTC. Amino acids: CSGTSGNDEQFF.

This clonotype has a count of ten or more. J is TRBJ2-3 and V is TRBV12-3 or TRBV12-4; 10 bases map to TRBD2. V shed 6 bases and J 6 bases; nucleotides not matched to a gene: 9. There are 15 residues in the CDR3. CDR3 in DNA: TGTGCCAGCAGCCCGAGCGGGAGGGCCGGGGATACGCAGTATTTT. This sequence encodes CASSPSGRAGDTQYF.

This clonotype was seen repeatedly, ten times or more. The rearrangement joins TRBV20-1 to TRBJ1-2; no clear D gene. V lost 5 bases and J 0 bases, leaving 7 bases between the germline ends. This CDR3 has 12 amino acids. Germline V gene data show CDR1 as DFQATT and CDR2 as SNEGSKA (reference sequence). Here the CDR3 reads CSARDSNYGYTF. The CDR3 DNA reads TGCAGTGCTCGGGATTCTAACTATGGCTACACCTTC.

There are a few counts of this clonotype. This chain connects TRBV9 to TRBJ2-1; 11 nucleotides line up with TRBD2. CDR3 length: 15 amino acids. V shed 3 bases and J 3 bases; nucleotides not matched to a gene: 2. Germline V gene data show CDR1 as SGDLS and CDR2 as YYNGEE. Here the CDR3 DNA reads TGTGCCAGCAGCGAGGGACTAGCGGACTACAATGAGCAGTTCTTC. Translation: CASSEGLADYNEQFF.

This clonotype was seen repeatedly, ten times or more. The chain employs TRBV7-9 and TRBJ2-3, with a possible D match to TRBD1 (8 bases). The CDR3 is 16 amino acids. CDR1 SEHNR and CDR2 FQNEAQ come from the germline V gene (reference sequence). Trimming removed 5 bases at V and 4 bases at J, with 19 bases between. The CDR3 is CASSTQRTGRADTQYF. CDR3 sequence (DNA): TGTGCCAGCAGCACACAACGGACAGGGAGGGCAGATACGCAGTATTTT.

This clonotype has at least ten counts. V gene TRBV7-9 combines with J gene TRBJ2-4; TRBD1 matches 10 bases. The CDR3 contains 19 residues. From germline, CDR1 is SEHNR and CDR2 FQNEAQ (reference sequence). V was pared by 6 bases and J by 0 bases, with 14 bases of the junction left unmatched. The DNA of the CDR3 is TGTGCCAGCAGAACCTGGACAGGGGGAAAGATGGGAGCCAAAAACATTCAGTACTTC. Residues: CASRTWTGGKMGAKNIQYF.

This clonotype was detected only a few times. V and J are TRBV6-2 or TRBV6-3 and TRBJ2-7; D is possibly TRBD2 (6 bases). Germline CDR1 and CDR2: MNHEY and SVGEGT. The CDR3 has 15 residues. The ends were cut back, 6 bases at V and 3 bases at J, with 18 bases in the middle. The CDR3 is CASRVVIAAGYEQYF. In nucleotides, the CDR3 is TGTGCCAGCAGGGTGGTGATAGCGGCAGGCTACGAGCAGTACTTC.

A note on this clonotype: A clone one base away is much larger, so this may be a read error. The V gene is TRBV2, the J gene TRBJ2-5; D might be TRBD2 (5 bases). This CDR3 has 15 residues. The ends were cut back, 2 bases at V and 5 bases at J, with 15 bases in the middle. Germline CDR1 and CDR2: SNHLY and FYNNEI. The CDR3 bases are TGTGCCAGCAGTGAAATGAGTCATAGCGAGGAGACCCAGTACTTC. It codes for CASSEMSHSEETQYF.